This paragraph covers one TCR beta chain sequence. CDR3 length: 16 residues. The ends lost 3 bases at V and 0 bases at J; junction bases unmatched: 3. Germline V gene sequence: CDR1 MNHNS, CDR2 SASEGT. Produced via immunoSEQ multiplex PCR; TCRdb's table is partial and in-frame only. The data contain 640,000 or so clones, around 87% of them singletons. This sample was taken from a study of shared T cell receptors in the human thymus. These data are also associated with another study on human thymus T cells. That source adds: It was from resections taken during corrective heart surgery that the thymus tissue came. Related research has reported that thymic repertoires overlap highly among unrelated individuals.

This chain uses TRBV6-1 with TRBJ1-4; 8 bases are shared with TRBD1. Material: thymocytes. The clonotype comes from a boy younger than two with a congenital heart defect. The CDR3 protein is CASSDQGATTNEKLFF. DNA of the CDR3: TGTGCCAGCAGTGACCAGGGGGCAACAACTAATGAAAAACTGTTTTTT.